These 13 T cell receptor beta chains originate from one sample sequenced in a study of OX40 agonist ivuxolimab in advanced cancers. Libraries were prepared by immunoSEQ multiplex PCR; TCRdb keeps only in-frame clonotypes and omits some of them. Among approximately 77,000 clones listed, roughly 92% were seen once. Sequencing used CD4+ or CD8+ T cells sorted from blood, obtained in a trial of the OX40 agonist ivuxolimab. The receptors were gathered from an adult with an advanced solid tumor such as melanoma, head and neck, liver or kidney cancer.

V is TRBV5-1 and J is TRBJ1-3, with D hard to call. Per germline, CDR1 SGHRS and CDR2 YFSETQ. The CDR3 spans 12 residues. Trimming removed 4 bases from V and 0 bases from J, with 2 bases in between. As DNA, the CDR3 is TGCGCCAGCAGCACCTCTGGAAACACCATATATTTT. It is translated as CASSTSGNTIYF.

The CDR3 nucleotides are TGTGCCAGCAGCGTGAGGCAGGGCAGCAATCAGCCCCAGCATTTT. Its protein product is CASSVRQGSNQPQHF. The gene calls are TRBV9 and TRBJ1-5, with D possibly matching TRBD1 (5 bases). CDR3 length: 15 amino acids. V gave up 2 bases and J gave up 1 base, with 10 bases separating them. CDR1 SGDLS and CDR2 YYNGEE come from the germline V gene.

The chain has TRBV12-5 and TRBJ2-7, with 7 bases aligning to TRBD1. The trim removed 0 bases at V and 1 base at J, leaving 6 bases unmatched. Germline V CDR1 and CDR2: LGHNT, FRNRAP. The CDR3 extends over 16 amino acids. The CDR3 DNA is TGTGCTAGTGGTTTGGTACCGGGACAGAGGTCCTACGAGCAGTACTTC. It yields the protein CASGLVPGQRSYEQYF.

This chain links TRBV7-2 with TRBJ1-1; 7 bases agree with TRBD1. Unmatched junction bases numbered 6, after V lost 1 base and J lost 4 bases. Germline V gene sequence: CDR1 SGHTA, CDR2 FQGNSA. CDR3 length: 15 amino acids. The CDR3 spells CASSLEATGTTEAFF. The CDR3 DNA follows: TGTGCCAGCAGCTTAGAAGCGACAGGGACCACTGAAGCTTTCTTT.

This clone was recorded once. This chain links TRBV9 with TRBJ2-3; 15 bases line up with TRBD2. The CDR3 contains 19 residues. Germline V lookup: CDR1 SGDLS, CDR2 YYNGEE. With 3 bases clipped from V and 2 bases from J, the junction kept 10 bases outside the gene matches. In DNA, the CDR3 is TGTGCCAGCAGCGAGGGACTAGCGGGGGGTTTCCTCCCCACAGATACGCAGTATTTT. It specifies CASSEGLAGGFLPTDTQYF.

The chain employs TRBV6-7 and TRBJ1-6; D remains ambiguous. TRBV6-7 is an ORF, and what it does is uncertain. CDR3 length: 16 amino acids. V gave up 5 bases and J gave up 8 bases, with 19 bases separating them. CDR3 amino acids: CASSHPGFSHHSPLHF. The CDR3 region has the DNA TGTGCCAGCAGTCATCCCGGGTTTTCCCATCATTCACCCCTCCACTTT.

The chain has TRBV29-1 and TRBJ2-7, with 8 nucleotides matching TRBD2. This CDR3 comprises 13 residues. CDR1 is SQVTM and CDR2 is ANQGSEA in the germline V gene. V gave up 6 bases and J gave up 2 bases; unmatched junction bases: 6. CDR3 loop: CSVPGTSPYEQYF. The DNA of the CDR3 is TGCAGCGTCCCCGGGACTAGTCCCTACGAGCAGTACTTC.

This clone occurred once. The rearrangement joins TRBV19 to TRBJ1-2; TRBD1 matches at 8 bases. The length of the CDR3 is 13 residues. CDR1 is LNHDA, CDR2 SQIVND, per germline (reference sequence). V was clipped by 5 bases and J by 4 bases; unmatched bases: 3. This CDR3 is CASSVGTGYGYTF. CDR3 DNA sequence: TGTGCCAGTAGTGTCGGGACAGGCTATGGCTACACCTTC. Based on the CDR3 plus reference TRBV19 and TRBJ1-2, the full variable domain is DGGITQSPKYLFRKEGQNVTLSCEQNLNHDAMYWYRQDPGQGLRLIYYSQIVNDFQKGDIAEGYSVSREKKESFPLTVTSAQKNPTAFYLCASSVGTGYGYTFGSGTRLTVV.

This sequence joins TRBV27 and TRBJ2-7; D gene uncertain. Trimming removed 8 bases from V and 5 bases from J, with 16 bases in between. Per germline, CDR1 MNHEY and CDR2 SMNVEV (reference sequence). CDR3 size: 13 residues. CDR3 sequence: CASAFGRQDEQYF. In DNA form, the CDR3 reads TGTGCCAGCGCATTTGGACGGCAGGACGAGCAGTACTTC.

The CDR3 spells CASSRGTGNTGELFF. Here the CDR3 DNA reads TGCGCCAGCAGCCGGGGGACAGGGAACACCGGGGAGCTGTTTTTT. The genes are TRBV4-3 and TRBJ2-2, with 8 bases matching TRBD1. V lost 4 bases, J lost 1 base, and 2 bases stayed unmatched. The CDR3 is 15 residues long. Per the germline V gene, CDR1 is LGHNA and CDR2 is YSLEER.

The J gene is TRBJ1-2, the V gene TRBV27; perhaps TRBD1 as D (5 bases). The length of the CDR3 is 17 residues. Germline loops: CDR1 MNHEY, CDR2 SMNVEV (reference sequence). V shed 2 bases and J shed 8 bases, with 24 bases lying between them. The CDR3 loop reads CASSLGAGLASGWGYTF. CDR3 nucleotides: TGTGCCAGCAGTTTAGGGGCAGGACTAGCTAGTGGATGGGGCTACACCTTC.

The genes are TRBV4-1 and TRBJ2-1; D call uncertain. V shed 1 base and J shed 8 bases, with 9 bases lying between them. The CDR3 covers 13 residues. From germline, CDR1 is MGHRA and CDR2 YSYEKL. The CDR3 sequence is CASSQGQGHEQFF. For the CDR3, the DNA is TGCGCCAGCAGCCAAGGGCAAGGCCATGAGCAGTTCTTC.

The rearrangement links TRBV4-1 to TRBJ2-5; 12 nucleotides line up with TRBD2. Germline V lookup: CDR1 MGHRA, CDR2 YSYEKL. With 2 bases clipped from V and 1 base from J, the junction kept 2 bases outside the gene matches. The CDR3 loop spans 16 amino acids. The CDR3 is CASSQTSGGSQETQYF. CDR3 DNA sequence: TGCGCCAGCAGCCAAACTAGCGGGGGGTCCCAAGAGACCCAGTACTTC.